This T cell receptor beta chain was sequenced during a study of Graves' ophthalmopathy and Graves' hyperthyroidism. CDR1 and CDR2 from the germline V gene are SNHLY and FYNNEI. V dropped 3 bases and J dropped 0 bases, with 12 bases sitting between them. The CDR3 totals 15 residues. Amplification from RNA transcripts yielded the TCR beta CDR3 regions. Second-round multiplex PCR came after first-round RT-PCR with HTBI primers. Using its own MiXCR run on the multiplex PCR reads, TCRdb lists one record per CDR3 protein. This table has 900,000 to 1,200,000 distinct CDR3 sequences, about 36% appearing once.

This sequence was found in an adult man with Graves' hyperthyroidism. V usage is TRBV2 and J usage is TRBJ2-7, with D tentatively TRBD1 (6 bases). The material sequenced was peripheral blood or thyroid tissue (not recorded which). The CDR3 nucleotides are TGTGCCAGCAGTGACGACAGGCAAAGCTCCTACGAGCAGTACTTC. Its protein is CASSDDRQSSYEQYF.